At least ten counts were recorded for the clone carrying this T cell receptor beta chain. Its antigen is currently unknown. The data originate from a study of molecular identifiers for immune sequencing clone quantification. V was pared by 4 bases and J by 1 base, with 9 bases between. The germline V gene has CDR1 SGHRS and CDR2 YFSETQ. The CDR3 totals 13 residues. TCRdb re-called the PCR reads through MiXCR, storing one row per CDR3 protein. The sample yields a few hundred thousand distinct CDR3 sequences, under 25% seen once. Naive CD8 T cells, phenotype CD8+CD4-CCR7+CD45RA+, were sorted. General study points: Effector cells had over 99% of their molecules in clones above 20 RNA copies, while naive cells had under 1%.

The clonotype originates from a human donor in good health. Some libraries in this study had Jurkat cell RNA spiked in. The rearrangement uses TRBV5-1 and TRBJ2-7; a possible D gene is TRBD1 (5 bases). The sample taken for sequencing was naive CD8+ T cells from blood, with Jurkat cell RNA spiked in. Subset specified: FACS-sorted CD8+CD4-CCR7+CD45RA+ naive T cells. In DNA form, the CDR3 reads TGCGCCAGCAGCCTGGACACTTCCTACGAGCAGTACTTC. This encodes CASSLDTSYEQYF.